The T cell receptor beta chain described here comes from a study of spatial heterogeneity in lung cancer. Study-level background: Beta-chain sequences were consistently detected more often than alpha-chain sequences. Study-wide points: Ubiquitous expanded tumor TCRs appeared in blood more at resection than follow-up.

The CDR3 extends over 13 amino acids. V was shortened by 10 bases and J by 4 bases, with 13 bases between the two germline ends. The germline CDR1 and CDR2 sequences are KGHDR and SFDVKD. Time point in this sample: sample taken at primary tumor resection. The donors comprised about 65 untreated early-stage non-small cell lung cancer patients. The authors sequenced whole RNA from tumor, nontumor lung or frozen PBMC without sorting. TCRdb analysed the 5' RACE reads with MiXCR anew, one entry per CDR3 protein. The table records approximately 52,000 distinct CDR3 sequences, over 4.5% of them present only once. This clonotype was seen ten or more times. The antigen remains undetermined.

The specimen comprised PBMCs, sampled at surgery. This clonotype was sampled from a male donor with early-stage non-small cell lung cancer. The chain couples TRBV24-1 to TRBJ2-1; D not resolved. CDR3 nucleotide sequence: TGTGCCACGGCCTCAAGGATGTACAATGAGCAGTTCTTC. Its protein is CATASRMYNEQFF.